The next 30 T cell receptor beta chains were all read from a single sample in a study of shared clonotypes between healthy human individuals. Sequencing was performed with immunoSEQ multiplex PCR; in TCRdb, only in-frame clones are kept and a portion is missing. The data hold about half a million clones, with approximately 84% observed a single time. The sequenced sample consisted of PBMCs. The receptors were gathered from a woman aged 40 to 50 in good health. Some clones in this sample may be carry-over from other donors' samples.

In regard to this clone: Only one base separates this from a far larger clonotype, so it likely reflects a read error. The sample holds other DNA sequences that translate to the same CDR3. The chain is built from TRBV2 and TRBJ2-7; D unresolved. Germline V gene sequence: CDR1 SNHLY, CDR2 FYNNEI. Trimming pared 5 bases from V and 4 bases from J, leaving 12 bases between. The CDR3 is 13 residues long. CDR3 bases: TGTGCCAGCAGTTCCAACTGGTCATACGAGCAGTACTTC. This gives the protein CASSSNWSYEQYF.

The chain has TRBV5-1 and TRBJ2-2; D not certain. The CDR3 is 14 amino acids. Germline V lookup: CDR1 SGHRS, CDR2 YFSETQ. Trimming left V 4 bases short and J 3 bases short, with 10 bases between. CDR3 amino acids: CASSPGSDTGELFF. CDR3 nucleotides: TGCGCCAGCAGCCCGGGTTCGGACACCGGGGAGCTGTTTTTT.

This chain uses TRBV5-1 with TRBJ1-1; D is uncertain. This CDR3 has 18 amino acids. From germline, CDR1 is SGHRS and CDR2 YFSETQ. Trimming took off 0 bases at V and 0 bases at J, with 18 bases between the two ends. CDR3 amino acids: CASSLGGREAVMNTEAFF. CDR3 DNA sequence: TGCGCCAGCAGCTTGGGCGGTCGAGAGGCGGTTATGAACACTGAAGCTTTCTTT.

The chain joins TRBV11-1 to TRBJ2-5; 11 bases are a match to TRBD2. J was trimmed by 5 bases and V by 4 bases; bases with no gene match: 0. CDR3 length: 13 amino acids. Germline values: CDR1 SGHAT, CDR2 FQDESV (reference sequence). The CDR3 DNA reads TGTGCCAGCAGCTGGACTAGCGGGGAGACCCAGTACTTC. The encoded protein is CASSWTSGETQYF.

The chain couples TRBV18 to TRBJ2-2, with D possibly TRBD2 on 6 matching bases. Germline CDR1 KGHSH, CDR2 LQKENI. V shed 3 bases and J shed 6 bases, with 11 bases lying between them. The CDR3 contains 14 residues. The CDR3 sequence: CASSPFAGPGELFF. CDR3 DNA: TGTGCCAGCTCACCCTTCGCGGGGCCCGGGGAGCTGTTTTTT.

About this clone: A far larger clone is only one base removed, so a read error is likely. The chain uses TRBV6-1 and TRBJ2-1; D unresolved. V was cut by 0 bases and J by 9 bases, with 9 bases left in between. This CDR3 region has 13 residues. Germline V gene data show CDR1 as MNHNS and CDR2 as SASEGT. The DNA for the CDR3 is TGTGCCAGCAGTGAAGCCGTCGAGAGTGAGCAGTTCTTC. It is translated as CASSEAVESEQFF.

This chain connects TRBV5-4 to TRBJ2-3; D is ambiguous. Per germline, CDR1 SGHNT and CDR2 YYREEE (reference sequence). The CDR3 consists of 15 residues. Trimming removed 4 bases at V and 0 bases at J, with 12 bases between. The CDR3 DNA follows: TGTGCCAGCAGCCCCGCAACCCATAGCACAGATACGCAGTATTTT. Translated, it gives CASSPATHSTDTQYF.

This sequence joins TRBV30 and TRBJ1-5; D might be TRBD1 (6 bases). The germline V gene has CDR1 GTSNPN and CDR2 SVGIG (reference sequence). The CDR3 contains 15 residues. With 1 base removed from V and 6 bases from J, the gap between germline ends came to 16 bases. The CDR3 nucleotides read TGTGCCTGGAGTGCTGGTCAGGGGCTTTTTCAGCCCCAGCATTTT. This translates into CAWSAGQGLFQPQHF. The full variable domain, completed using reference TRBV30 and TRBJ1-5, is SQTIHQWPATLVQPVGSPLSLECTVEGTSNPNLYWYRQAAGRGLQLLFYSVGIGQISSEVPQNLSASRPQDRQFILSSKKLLLSDSGFYLCAWSAGQGLFQPQHFGDGTRLSIL.

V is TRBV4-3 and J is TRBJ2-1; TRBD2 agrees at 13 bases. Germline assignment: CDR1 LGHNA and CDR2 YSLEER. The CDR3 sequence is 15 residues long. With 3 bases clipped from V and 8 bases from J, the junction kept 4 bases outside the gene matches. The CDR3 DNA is TGCGCCAGCAGCCAGAAGGGACTAGCGGGATATGAGCAGTTCTTC. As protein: CASSQKGLAGYEQFF.

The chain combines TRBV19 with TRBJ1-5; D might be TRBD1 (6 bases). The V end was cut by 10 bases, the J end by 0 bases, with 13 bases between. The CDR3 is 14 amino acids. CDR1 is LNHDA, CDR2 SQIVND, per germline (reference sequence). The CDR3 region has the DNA TGTGCCATTGCGGACAGAAATAGCAATCAGCCCCAGCATTTT. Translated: CAIADRNSNQPQHF.

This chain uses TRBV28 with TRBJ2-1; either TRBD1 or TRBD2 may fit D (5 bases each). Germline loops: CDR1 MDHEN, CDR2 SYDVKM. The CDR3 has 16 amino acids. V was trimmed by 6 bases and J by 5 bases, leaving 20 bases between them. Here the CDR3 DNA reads TGTGCCAGCAGGGGACCGGACTCAAGGAGACACAATGAGCAGTTCTTC. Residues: CASRGPDSRRHNEQFF.

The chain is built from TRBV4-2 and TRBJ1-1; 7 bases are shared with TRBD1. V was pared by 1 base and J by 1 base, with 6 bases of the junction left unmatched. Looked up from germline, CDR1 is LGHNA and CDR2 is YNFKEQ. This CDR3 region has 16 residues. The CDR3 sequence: CASSQVQGGSNTEAFF. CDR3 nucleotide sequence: TGTGCCAGCAGCCAAGTCCAGGGGGGCTCGAACACTGAAGCTTTCTTT.

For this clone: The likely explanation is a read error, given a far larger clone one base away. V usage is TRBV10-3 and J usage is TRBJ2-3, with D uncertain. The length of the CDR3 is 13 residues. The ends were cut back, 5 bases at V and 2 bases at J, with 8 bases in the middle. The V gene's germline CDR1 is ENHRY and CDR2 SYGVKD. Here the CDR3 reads CAISRWATDTQYF. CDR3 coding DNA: TGTGCCATCAGTAGGTGGGCCACAGATACGCAGTATTTT.

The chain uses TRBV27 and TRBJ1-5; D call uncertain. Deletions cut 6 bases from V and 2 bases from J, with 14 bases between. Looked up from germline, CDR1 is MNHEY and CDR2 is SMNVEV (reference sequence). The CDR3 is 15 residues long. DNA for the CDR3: TGTGCCAGCAGCAACTTCGGCCGGGGCAATCAGCCCCAGCATTTT. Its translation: CASSNFGRGNQPQHF.

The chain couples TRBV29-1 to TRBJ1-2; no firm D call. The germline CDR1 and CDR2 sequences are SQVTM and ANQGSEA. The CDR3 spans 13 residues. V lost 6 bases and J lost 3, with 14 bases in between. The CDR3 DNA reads TGCAGCGTCAGCCCCCGGGGTGACTATGGCTACACCTTC. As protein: CSVSPRGDYGYTF.

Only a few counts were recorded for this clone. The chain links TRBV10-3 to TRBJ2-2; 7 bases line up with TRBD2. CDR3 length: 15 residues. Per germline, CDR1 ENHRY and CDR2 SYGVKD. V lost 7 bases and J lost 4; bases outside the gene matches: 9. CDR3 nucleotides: TGTGCCATCAATGGCGGGAGCATGGGCACCGGGGAGCTGTTTTTT. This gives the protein CAINGGSMGTGELFF.

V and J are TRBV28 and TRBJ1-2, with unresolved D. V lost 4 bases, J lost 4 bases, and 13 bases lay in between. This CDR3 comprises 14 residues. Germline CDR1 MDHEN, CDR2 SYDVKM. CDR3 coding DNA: TGTGCCAGCAGTTCTGGACGGGAACTCTATGGCTACACCTTC. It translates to CASSSGRELYGYTF.

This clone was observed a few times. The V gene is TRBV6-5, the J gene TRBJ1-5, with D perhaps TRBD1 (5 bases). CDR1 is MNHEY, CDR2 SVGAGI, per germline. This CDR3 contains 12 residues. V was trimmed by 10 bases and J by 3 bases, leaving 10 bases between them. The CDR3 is CATGGPNQPQHF. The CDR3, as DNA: TGTGCCACCGGGGGTCCCAATCAGCCCCAGCATTTT.

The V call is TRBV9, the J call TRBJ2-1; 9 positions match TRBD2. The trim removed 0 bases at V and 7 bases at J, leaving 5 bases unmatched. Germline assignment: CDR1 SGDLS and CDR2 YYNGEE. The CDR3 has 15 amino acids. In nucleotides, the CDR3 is TGTGCCAGCAGCGTAGGCGGGAGGGCCTGGAATGAGCAGTTCTTC. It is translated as CASSVGGRAWNEQFF.

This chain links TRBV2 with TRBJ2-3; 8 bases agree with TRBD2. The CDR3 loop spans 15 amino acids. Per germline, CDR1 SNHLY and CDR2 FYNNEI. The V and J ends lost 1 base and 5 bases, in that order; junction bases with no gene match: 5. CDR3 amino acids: CASSEGGRRKDTQYF. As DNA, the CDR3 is TGTGCCAGCAGTGAAGGCGGGAGGCGGAAAGATACGCAGTATTTT.

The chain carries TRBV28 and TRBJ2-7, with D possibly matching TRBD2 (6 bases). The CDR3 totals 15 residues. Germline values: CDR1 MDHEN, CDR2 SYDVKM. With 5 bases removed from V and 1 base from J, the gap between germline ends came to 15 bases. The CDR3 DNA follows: TGTGCCAGCAGTCCACCGGGACTCCGGTCCTACGAGCAGTACTTC. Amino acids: CASSPPGLRSYEQYF.

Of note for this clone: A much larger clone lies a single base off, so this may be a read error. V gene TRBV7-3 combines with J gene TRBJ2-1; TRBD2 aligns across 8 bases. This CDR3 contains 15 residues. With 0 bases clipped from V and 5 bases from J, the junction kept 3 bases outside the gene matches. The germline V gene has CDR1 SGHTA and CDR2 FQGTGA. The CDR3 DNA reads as TGTGCCAGCAGCTTAACCGGGACTAGTAACAATGAGCAGTTCTTC. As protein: CASSLTGTSNNEQFF.

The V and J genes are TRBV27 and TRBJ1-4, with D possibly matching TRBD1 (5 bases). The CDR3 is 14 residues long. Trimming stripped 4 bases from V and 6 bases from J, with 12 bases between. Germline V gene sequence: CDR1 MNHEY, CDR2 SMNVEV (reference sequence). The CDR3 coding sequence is TGTGCCAGCAGTTCCCCGGGAGGGGATGAAAAACTGTTTTTT. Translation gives CASSSPGGDEKLFF.

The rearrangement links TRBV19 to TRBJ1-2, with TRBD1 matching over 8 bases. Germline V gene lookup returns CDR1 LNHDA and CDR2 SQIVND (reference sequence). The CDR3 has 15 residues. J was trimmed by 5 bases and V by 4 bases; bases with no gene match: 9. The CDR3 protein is CASSTPAGGPYGYTF. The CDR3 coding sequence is TGTGCCAGTAGTACCCCCGCAGGGGGCCCATATGGCTACACCTTC.

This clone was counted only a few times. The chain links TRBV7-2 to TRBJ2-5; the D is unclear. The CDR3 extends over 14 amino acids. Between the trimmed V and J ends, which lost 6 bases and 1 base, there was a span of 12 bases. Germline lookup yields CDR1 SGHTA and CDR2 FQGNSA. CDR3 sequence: CASSLEAAQETQYF. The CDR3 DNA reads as TGTGCCAGCAGTCTTGAGGCGGCCCAAGAGACCCAGTACTTC.

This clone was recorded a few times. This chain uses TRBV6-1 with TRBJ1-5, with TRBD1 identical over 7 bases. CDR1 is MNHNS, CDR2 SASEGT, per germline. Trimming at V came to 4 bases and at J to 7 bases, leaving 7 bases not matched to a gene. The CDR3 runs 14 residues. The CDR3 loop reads CASSVQGRGQPQHF. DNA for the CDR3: TGTGCCAGCAGTGTACAGGGGCGCGGACAGCCCCAGCATTTT.

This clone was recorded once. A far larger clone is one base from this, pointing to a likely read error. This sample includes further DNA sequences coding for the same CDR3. The CDR3 DNA is TGTGCCAGCAGTTTAAGCCCTAGCGGGAGCTACGAGCAGTACTTC. This sequence encodes CASSLSPSGSYEQYF. V gene TRBV28 combines with J gene TRBJ2-7; 10 bases are shared with TRBD2. The ends lost 2 bases at V and 3 bases at J; junction bases unmatched: 4. Germline CDR1 and CDR2: MDHEN and SYDVKM. The CDR3 has 15 residues.

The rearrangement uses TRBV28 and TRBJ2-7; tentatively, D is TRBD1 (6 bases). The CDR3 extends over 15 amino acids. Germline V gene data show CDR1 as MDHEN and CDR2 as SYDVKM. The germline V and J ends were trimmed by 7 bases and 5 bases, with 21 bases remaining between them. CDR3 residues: CASNHITTGYHEQYF. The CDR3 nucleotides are TGTGCCAGCAACCACATAACCACAGGGTACCACGAGCAGTACTTC.

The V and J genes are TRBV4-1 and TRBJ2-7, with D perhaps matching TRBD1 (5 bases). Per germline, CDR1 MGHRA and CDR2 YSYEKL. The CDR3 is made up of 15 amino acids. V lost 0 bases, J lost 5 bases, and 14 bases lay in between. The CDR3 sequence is CASSQDLQDYNEQYF. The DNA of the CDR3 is TGCGCCAGCAGCCAAGATCTACAGGATTACAACGAGCAGTACTTC.

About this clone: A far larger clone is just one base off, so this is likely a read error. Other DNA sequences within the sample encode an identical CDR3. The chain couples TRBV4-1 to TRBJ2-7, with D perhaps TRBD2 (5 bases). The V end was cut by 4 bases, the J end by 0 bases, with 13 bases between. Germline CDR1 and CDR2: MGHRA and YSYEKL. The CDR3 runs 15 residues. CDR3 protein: CASSPGGGISYEQYF. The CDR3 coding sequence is TGCGCCAGCAGCCCTGGAGGTGGCATCTCCTACGAGCAGTACTTC.